This T cell receptor (beta chain) comes out of a study of T cells of healthy individuals. TCRdb re-called the 5' RACE reads with MiXCR, one entry per CDR3 protein. The table lists about 96,000 distinct CDR3 sequences, 15% to 20% of them singletons. The CDR3 has 15 residues. The germline CDR1 and CDR2 sequences are DFQATT and SNEGSKA (reference sequence). Trimming took off 5 bases at V and 1 base at J, with 17 bases between the two ends. The chain joins TRBV20-1 to TRBJ1-1; D not certain. The source of this sequence is a human donor in good health. The DNA of the CDR3 is TGCAGTGCTGTAAAAGGTTGGTTCACGAACACTGAAGCTTTCTTT. The encoded protein is CSAVKGWFTNTEAFF.